This T cell receptor (beta chain) originates from a study of CD8 T cells in ankylosing spondylitis. Broader study findings: Earlier reports found some motif variants in synovial fluid and blood in reactive arthritis. Typical of ankylosing spondylitis blood, it appeared, was a TCR beta motif of eight highly homologous variants. Disease-linked clones, CD8+, were relatively rare in peripheral blood.

CDR1 and CDR2 (germline): SEHNR, FQNEAQ (reference sequence). Trimming removed 4 bases from V and 5 bases from J; junction bases left unmatched: 8. The CDR3 contains 17 residues. As regards this clonotype: The target antigen is unknown.

For TCR beta, libraries came from quantitative 5'-RACE with molecular barcodes. TCRdb re-analysed the 5' RACE reads in MiXCR, keeping a single row per CDR3 protein. The sample lists some 350,000 distinct CDR3 sequences, 14% to 15% seen once, with 0.9% to 1.2% in the top ten. This clonotype originated in a male donor with ankylosing spondylitis or in good health (not recorded which). The V gene is TRBV7-9, the J gene TRBJ2-7; TRBD2 aligns across 16 bases. The material sequenced was blood, either unsorted or a sorted T cell fraction (not recorded which). CDR3 sequence: CASSSPGLAGGGNEQYF. The CDR3 nucleotides are TGTGCCAGCAGCTCCCCGGGACTAGCGGGAGGGGGAAACGAGCAGTACTTC.